One TCR beta chain is described in this entry. The target of this receptor is not known. Base qualities are not provided; no much larger clone lies one nucleotide away. The immunoSEQ kit was used, according to the manufacturer's recommendations, to generate TCR beta libraries from genomic DNA. To prepare libraries, a first multiplex PCR with proprietary primers was run, followed by a second PCR that added unique barcodes, and a bead cleanup was done after each round. Each sample batch included a kit-provided positive control reaction and a negative control reaction. The final libraries underwent checking on an Agilent 4200 TapeStation D1000 ScreenTape, volumetric pooling, and quantification by qPCR. Sequencing was performed on an Illumina NextSeq500 with a MidOutput 150-cycle cartridge, and 156 Read1 and 15 Index1 cycles were run with kit custom primers. The pooled library was loaded at roughly 1 pM with a roughly 20% PhiX control spike-in. On the study's bioinformatics: Vendor-processed data were analyzed in R, with a clonotype defined as all T cells sharing the same CDR3 nucleotide sequence. For clone abundance analyses, frequencies were normalized to the 10,000 most abundant clones in each sample. Public T cell clones, which averaged fewer than five per sample, were removed prior to analysis. A difference in abundance of at least 32-fold between compartments was used to define tumor-enriched and baseline blood-enriched clonotypes. A beta-binomial differential abundance model was used to identify clonotypes that were expanded or contracted between blood time points. Tumor-blood repertoire similarity was measured with the Baroni-Urbani and Buser coefficient, and group comparisons used two-tailed Wilcoxon tests in R. Imported from immuneACCESS, the table was reduced by TCRdb to in-frame sequences with V and J called. These copies leave out some clones; in studies compared against another copy, an unresolved V gene accounts for under half, and the cause of the remainder is not known. The DNA gave D and trimming, while V, J and clone size come from that table. Counted in this sample were 120,000 to 150,000 clones; about 86% of them appeared once. The leading ten clones occupy about a sixth of the sample.

This sample was taken from a study of radiation and T cells in renal cell carcinoma (dated by TCRdb to 2020 to 2022). About the full investigation: In total, 53 samples, comprising around 26 tumors and some 27 peripheral blood samples, were subjected to TCR beta sequencing. The last blood draw happened 4 weeks after radiation, timed to coincide with nephrectomy. Across all 50 or so samples, 4,000,000 or so unique CDR3 nucleotide sequences, encoding 2.5 million to 3 million unique CDR3 amino acid sequences, were identified.

The research as a whole found: Dynamics of the blood repertoire were not tracked past 4 weeks after treatment. Because no pretreatment tumor biopsies were available, whether clonotypes were present in the tumor at baseline could not be determined. The single-armed trial design could not address effects of radiation dose or scheduling on the TCR repertoire. An increase in top tumor clonotypes in blood was observed from baseline to 2 weeks post-radiation, followed by contraction by 4 weeks, which was taken to suggest transient expansion of tumor-resident clones.

The trim is 5 bases for V and 6 bases for J, with a gap of 9 bases between the germline ends. CDR1 and CDR2 were assigned from the germline V gene as SGHRS and YFSETQ. Reading from cysteine to phenylalanine, the CDR3 counts 13 amino acids. The kept DNA is CDR3 alone, 39 bases in frame from the first base. The intended sense of this specimen's time point label: blood 4 weeks post-SBRT, at nephrectomy. Read against the paper, the sample's treatment or condition label means: 15 Gy SBRT to primary tumor, nephrectomy 4 weeks later. The samples were drawn from a clinical trial, where primary renal cell carcinomas were treated with 15 Gy of stereotactic body radiation therapy and then removed by nephrectomy 4 weeks afterward. To follow tumor-enriched clonotypes, serial peripheral blood was collected from radiation-treated patients at baseline and at 2 weeks and 4 weeks after SBRT. Renal cell carcinoma with clear cell pathology was present in all patients. Genomic DNA for TCR sequencing was prepared using the QIAamp DNA Blood Mini Kit (Qiagen). The analyses included just those samples that passed every quality control check.

The receptor was derived from a woman aged 45-65 years with renal cell carcinoma. This sample comprised blood, obtained from a patient whose treatment included radiotherapy and nephrectomy. The sequence joins TRBV5-1 to TRBJ1-6; matching of 5 bases hints at TRBD1 as the D gene. The bases read TGCGCCAGCAGACAGCAGGGTAATTCACCCCTCCACTTT. This is translated as CASRQQGNSPLHF.